The 22 T cell receptor beta chains reported below all come from one sample, sequenced in a study of early T cells in non-severe SARS-CoV-2 infection. MiXCR, run by TCRdb on the 5' RACE reads, gives a single entry per CDR3 protein. This sample yields about 30,000 distinct CDR3 sequences, of which 3% to 5% are seen a single time; approximately 8.2% belongs to the top ten. The sample was whole blood. These receptors originate from an adult who was a healthcare worker with PCR-confirmed SARS-CoV-2 infection or an uninfected control (not recorded which).

This clonotype was found many times. The chain has TRBV4-1 and TRBJ1-4; no firm D call. Germline CDR1 is MGHRA and CDR2 is YSYEKL. The ends were cut back, 0 bases at V and 12 bases at J, with 26 bases in the middle. The CDR3 length is 18 residues. The CDR3 region has the DNA TGCGCCAGCAGCCAAGATCGTTTTTCGCAGGTCTCACACCGGGAACTGTTTTTT. Translation gives CASSQDRFSQVSHRELFF.

This clonotype appeared many times. The rearrangement uses TRBV15 and TRBJ1-5; D possibly corresponds to TRBD1 (5 bases). Trimming removed 1 base from V and 2 bases from J, with 12 bases in between. Germline-derived CDR1 and CDR2 are LNHNV and YYDKDF (reference sequence). The CDR3 spans 16 residues. The CDR3 spells CATSRGGSRGNQPQHF. Written as DNA, the CDR3 is TGTGCCACCAGCAGAGGGGGCAGTCGCGGCAATCAGCCCCAGCATTTT.

This clonotype was counted many times. CDR3 protein: CAISGGRENTEAFF. The CDR3 DNA reads as TGTGCCATCAGTGGGGGACGGGAAAACACTGAAGCTTTCTTT. This chain uses TRBV10-3 with TRBJ1-1; a weak D match, TRBD1 (5 bases). Germline V gives CDR1 ENHRY, CDR2 SYGVKD. Trimming shortened V by 4 bases and J by 2 bases, and 11 bases separated the two germline ends. CDR3 length: 14 amino acids.

In its sample, this clonotype was seen many times. The gene calls are TRBV5-1 and TRBJ2-7; D uncertain. Germline V gene lookup returns CDR1 SGHRS and CDR2 YFSETQ. Trimming cost V 5 bases and J 2 bases, with 11 bases left between them. The CDR3 runs to 13 residues. The CDR3 is CASSLSRAYEQYF. CDR3 bases: TGCGCCAGCAGTTTATCCAGAGCCTACGAGCAGTACTTC.

This clonotype came up many times. The V call is TRBV20-1, the J call TRBJ1-2; D gene ambiguous. The V gene lost 0 bases and the J gene lost 6 bases, with 14 bases spanning the gap. Germline V gene lookup returns CDR1 DFQATT and CDR2 SNEGSKA (reference sequence). This CDR3 comprises 14 residues. This chain's CDR3 is CSARDGGGVDGYTF. CDR3 bases: TGCAGTGCTAGAGATGGCGGAGGCGTAGATGGCTACACCTTC.

This clonotype occurred many times. The chain recombines TRBV7-2 with TRBJ1-1; D remains unclear. Germline CDR1 is SGHTA and CDR2 is FQGNSA. The length of the CDR3 is 13 residues. V dropped 5 bases and J dropped 5 bases, with 12 bases sitting between them. Here the CDR3 reads CASSPLTGTEAFF. As DNA, the CDR3 is TGTGCCAGCAGCCCCTTAACGGGGACTGAAGCTTTCTTT. The entire variable domain, with the rest obtained from reference TRBV7-2 and TRBJ1-1, is as follows: GAGVSQSPSNKVTEKGKDVELRCDPISGHTALYWYRQSLGQGLEFLIYFQGNSAPDKSGLPSDRFSAERTGGSVSTLTIQRTQQEDSAVYLCASSPLTGTEAFFGQGTRLTVV.

In its sample, this clonotype was seen many times. The chain is built from TRBV27 and TRBJ2-2; TRBD1 matches at 12 bases. The V gene end was trimmed by 4 bases and the J gene end by 5 bases; junction bases not matched to a gene: 8. CDR3 length equals 17 residues. The germline CDR1 and CDR2 sequences are MNHEY and SMNVEV (reference sequence). CDR3: CASSSPGQGARTGELFF. In nucleotides, the CDR3 is TGTGCCAGCAGTTCCCCGGGACAGGGGGCGCGGACCGGGGAGCTGTTTTTT.

In its sample, this clonotype was seen many times. The V gene is TRBV6-5, the J gene TRBJ1-1, with no clear D. Germline V CDR1 and CDR2: MNHEY, SVGAGI. CDR3 length equals 15 residues. V dropped 2 bases and J dropped 4 bases, with 14 bases sitting between them. The CDR3 DNA is TGTGCCAGCAGTTACGATGAGTCGCGGGGCACTGAAGCTTTCTTT. Amino acids: CASSYDESRGTEAFF.

This clonotype has ten or more counts. DNA of the CDR3: TGCGCCAGCTCAGGGGCCAGGAGTGAAAAACTGTTTTTT. Translating it yields CASSGARSEKLFF. The J gene is TRBJ1-4, the V gene TRBV5-1; D perhaps matches TRBD1 (6 bases). V was trimmed by 7 bases and J by 7 bases, leaving 14 bases between them. CDR1 and CDR2 (germline): SGHRS, YFSETQ. The CDR3 runs to 13 residues. Full variable domain (outside the CDR3, taken from reference TRBV5-1 and TRBJ1-4): KAGVTQTPRYLIKTRGQQVTLSCSPISGHRSVSWYQQTPGQGLQFLFEYFSETQRNKGNFPGRFSGRQFSNSRSEMNVSTLELGDSALYLCASSGARSEKLFFGSGTQLSVL.

As regards this clonotype: With a much larger clone just one base away, this may be a read error. V usage is TRBV5-1 and J usage is TRBJ2-3, with D possibly matching TRBD2 (6 bases). There are 15 residues in the CDR3. Trimming removed 0 bases from V and 4 bases from J, with 12 bases in between. The germline V gene encodes CDR1 SGHRS and CDR2 YFSETQ. The CDR3 is CASSLGYSSADTQYF. The CDR3 nucleotides are TGCGCCAGCAGCTTGGGGTACTCTAGCGCAGATACGCAGTATTTT.

This clonotype has ten or more counts. The chain links TRBV3-1 to TRBJ2-2; D gene ambiguous. V dropped 1 base and J dropped 8 bases, with 14 bases sitting between them. From germline, CDR1 is LGHDT and CDR2 YNNKEL (reference sequence). This CDR3 is 15 amino acids long. CDR3 DNA sequence: TGTGCCAGCAGCCAAGTGGAACAGAAGATGGGGGAGCTGTTTTTT. Translation: CASSQVEQKMGELFF.

This clonotype was observed many times. V gene TRBV5-1 combines with J gene TRBJ2-2; 7 bases line up with TRBD1. The ends lost 0 bases at V and 4 bases at J; junction bases unmatched: 3. This CDR3 is 15 amino acids long. Germline V gene data show CDR1 as SGHRS and CDR2 as YFSETQ. The CDR3 DNA sequence: TGCGCCAGCAGCTTGGACAGGGGAAGCACCGGGGAGCTGTTTTTT. Translating it yields CASSLDRGSTGELFF.

This clonotype was seen repeatedly, ten times or more. The chain carries TRBV7-6 and TRBJ2-1; D gene ambiguous. CDR3 length: 17 residues. Trimming pared 0 bases from V and 0 bases from J, leaving 12 bases between. CDR1 is SGHVS and CDR2 is FNYEAQ in the germline V gene. CDR3: CASSLARFRSSYNEQFF. Written as DNA, the CDR3 is TGTGCCAGCAGCTTAGCGCGGTTCAGGAGCTCCTACAATGAGCAGTTCTTC.

This clonotype was picked up many times. The chain employs TRBV7-9 and TRBJ1-1, with D possibly matching TRBD1 (6 bases). The germline V gene has CDR1 SEHNR and CDR2 FQNEAQ (reference sequence). The CDR3 is 15 amino acids. Trimming took off 1 base at V and 1 base at J, with 10 bases between the two ends. The CDR3 coding sequence is TGTGCCAGCAGCTTAGTAGGGGGTTCGAACACTGAAGCTTTCTTT. Protein: CASSLVGGSNTEAFF.

This clonotype was detected ten times or more. The chain employs TRBV20-1 and TRBJ2-3; D is unclear. Germline CDR1 is DFQATT and CDR2 is SNEGSKA (reference sequence). The CDR3 contains 11 residues. V was shortened by 2 bases and J by 9 bases, with 9 bases between the two germline ends. The DNA of the CDR3 is TGCAGTGCTAGAAGCAACAGAACGCAGTATTTT. Translating it yields CSARSNRTQYF.

This clonotype came up many times. The rearrangement uses TRBV5-1 and TRBJ2-1; D is perhaps TRBD1 (6 bases). CDR1 SGHRS and CDR2 YFSETQ come from the germline V gene. The V and J ends lost 3 bases and 3 bases respectively, with 19 bases between them. The CDR3 runs 17 residues. CDR3 DNA sequence: TGCGCCAGCAGCTCCGGTTTGGCAGGGGCTATCTACAATGAGCAGTTCTTC. Protein: CASSSGLAGAIYNEQFF.

The V call is TRBV9, the J call TRBJ2-4; TRBD1 aligns across 7 bases. Per the germline V gene, CDR1 is SGDLS and CDR2 is YYNGEE. The J segment lost 9 bases and the V segment lost 3 bases, leaving 9 bases of the junction unmatched. This CDR3 spans 14 amino acids. The CDR3 here is CASSAGQVFSIQYF. The CDR3 DNA sequence: TGTGCCAGCAGCGCCGGACAGGTATTTTCCATTCAGTACTTC.

This clonotype was observed a handful of times. This sequence joins TRBV7-8 and TRBJ1-1; 9 bases align to TRBD1. The V gene end was trimmed by 7 bases and the J gene end by 5 bases; junction bases not matched to a gene: 11. Germline V gives CDR1 SGHVS, CDR2 FQNEAQ. The CDR3 contains 15 residues. The CDR3 protein is CASIMRDRAGTEAFF. CDR3 in DNA: TGTGCCAGCATCATGAGGGACAGGGCGGGGACTGAAGCTTTCTTT.

This clonotype was counted only a few times. The genes are TRBV6-1 and TRBJ2-6, with D possibly matching TRBD2 (6 bases). There are 16 residues in the CDR3. In germline, CDR1 is MNHNS, CDR2 SASEGT. The V gene lost 8 bases and the J gene lost 1 base, with 15 bases spanning the gap. The CDR3 bases are TGTGCCAGCCGGGGGACTTTGGGATCTGGGGCCAACGTCCTGACTTTC. Translated: CASRGTLGSGANVLTF.

This chain links TRBV7-9 with TRBJ2-3, with TRBD2 matching 12 bases. Trimming cost V 5 bases and J 0 bases; bases outside gene matches: 12. From germline, CDR1 is SEHNR and CDR2 FQNEAQ (reference sequence). The length of the CDR3 is 19 residues. CDR3 in DNA: TGTGCCAGCAGCCCGCCCTGGGGACTAGCGGGTGCGAGCACAGATACGCAGTATTTT. Translation: CASSPPWGLAGASTDTQYF.

The V and J genes are TRBV12-3 or TRBV12-4 and TRBJ2-7, with D unclear. V was pared by 6 bases and J by 8 bases, with 11 bases between. The CDR3 loop spans 11 amino acids. The CDR3 region has the DNA TGTGCCAGCAGCTCCGACCGGCAGCAGTACTTC. Translation: CASSSDRQQYF.

This clonotype came up many times. DNA of the CDR3: TGTGCCAGCAGCTTATGGAGACAGGGTTCAGGAGTTAACTATGGCTACACCTTC. Translated: CASSLWRQGSGVNYGYTF. This chain connects TRBV13 to TRBJ1-2; TRBD1 matches 7 bases. V lost 2 bases to trimming and J lost 1 base; unmatched junction nucleotides: 13. The CDR3 runs to 18 residues. The germline V gene encodes CDR1 PRHDT and CDR2 FYEKMQ (reference sequence).